A single T cell receptor beta chain is shown here with its context. This specimen belongs to a study of blood T cell repertoires in COVID-19. Study in general: Specimens from acute and convalescent COVID-19 originated in the United States, Italy and Spain. T cells, B-cell-depleted T cells, or PBMCs supplied cDNA or gDNA.

This CDR3 contains 15 residues. The junction had 6 bases not matched to a gene; V was cut back by 5 bases and J by 3 bases. The V gene's germline CDR1 is MNHEY and CDR2 SVGEGT. Original processing notes: Estimates of nucleated cell counts were drawn from the amplification of reference gene primers. The method was immunoSEQ multiplex PCR; TCRdb's version includes in-frame clones alone and lacks a portion of them. That table supplies the V and J calls and clone size; D and trimming were determined from the DNA. The repertoire holds approximately 160,000 clones, with about 85% as singletons. Sequences were obtained from peripheral blood. This rearrangement joins TRBV6-2 or TRBV6-3 to TRBJ1-5; 8 positions agree with TRBD1. This clonotype originated in a man aged 55 to 69 who had recovered from COVID-19. CDR3 in amino acids: CASSAQQGVNQPQHF. CDR3 sequence (DNA): TGTGCCAGCAGTGCCCAACAGGGGGTCAATCAGCCCCAGCATTTT.